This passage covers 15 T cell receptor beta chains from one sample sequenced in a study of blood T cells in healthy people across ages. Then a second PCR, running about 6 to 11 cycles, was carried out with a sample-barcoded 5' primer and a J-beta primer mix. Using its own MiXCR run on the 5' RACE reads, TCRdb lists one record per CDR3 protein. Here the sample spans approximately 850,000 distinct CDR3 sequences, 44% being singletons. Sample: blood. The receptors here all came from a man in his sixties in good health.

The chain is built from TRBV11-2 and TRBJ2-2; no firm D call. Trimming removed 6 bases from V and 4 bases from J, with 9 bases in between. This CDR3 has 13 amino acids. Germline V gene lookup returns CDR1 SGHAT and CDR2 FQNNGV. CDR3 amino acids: CASSLSTTGELFF. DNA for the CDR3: TGTGCCAGCAGTCTGTCGACCACCGGGGAGCTGTTTTTT.

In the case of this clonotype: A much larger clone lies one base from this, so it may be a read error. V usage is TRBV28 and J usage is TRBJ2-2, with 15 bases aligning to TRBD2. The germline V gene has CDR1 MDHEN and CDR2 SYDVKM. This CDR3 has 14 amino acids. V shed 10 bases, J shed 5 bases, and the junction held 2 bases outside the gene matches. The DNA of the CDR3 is TGTGCCACCGGGACTAGCGGGGGGACCGGGGAGCTGTTTTTT. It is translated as CATGTSGGTGELFF.

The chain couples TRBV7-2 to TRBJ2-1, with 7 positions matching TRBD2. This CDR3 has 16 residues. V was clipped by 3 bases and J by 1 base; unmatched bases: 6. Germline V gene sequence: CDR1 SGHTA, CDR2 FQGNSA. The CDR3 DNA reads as TGTGCCAGCAGCTTGAAAGCGGGGCCTTCCTACAATGAGCAGTTCTTC. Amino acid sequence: CASSLKAGPSYNEQFF.

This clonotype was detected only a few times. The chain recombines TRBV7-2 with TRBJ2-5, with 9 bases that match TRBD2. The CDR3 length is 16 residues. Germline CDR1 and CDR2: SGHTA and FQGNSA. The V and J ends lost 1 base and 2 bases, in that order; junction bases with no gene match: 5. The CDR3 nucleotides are TGTGCCAGCAGCTTAGGGGGGACTAGCAGGCAAGAGACCCAGTACTTC. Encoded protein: CASSLGGTSRQETQYF.

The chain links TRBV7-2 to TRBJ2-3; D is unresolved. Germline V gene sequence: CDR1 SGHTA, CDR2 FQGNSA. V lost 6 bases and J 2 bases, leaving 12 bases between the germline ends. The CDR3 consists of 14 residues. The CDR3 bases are TGTGCCAGCAGGAGCCGGAGAGACACAGATACGCAGTATTTT. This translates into CASRSRRDTDTQYF.

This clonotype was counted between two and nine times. CDR3 in DNA: TGTGCCAGCAGCTTGGGAAACGCAGGGGCAGAGACCCAGTACTTC. It yields the protein CASSLGNAGAETQYF. This chain joins TRBV7-2 and TRBJ2-4; possible D gene TRBD1, 6 bases. The DNA end is a closer match to TRBJ2-5, so the J assignment may be wrong. Germline CDR1 reads SGHTA; CDR2 reads FQGNSA. CDR3 size: 15 residues.

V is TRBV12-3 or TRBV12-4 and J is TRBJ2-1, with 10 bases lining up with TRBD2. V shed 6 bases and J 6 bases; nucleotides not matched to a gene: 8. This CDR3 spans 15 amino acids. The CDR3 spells CASSQRGGLINEQFF. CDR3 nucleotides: TGTGCCAGCAGCCAGCGGGGGGGCCTGATCAATGAGCAGTTCTTC.

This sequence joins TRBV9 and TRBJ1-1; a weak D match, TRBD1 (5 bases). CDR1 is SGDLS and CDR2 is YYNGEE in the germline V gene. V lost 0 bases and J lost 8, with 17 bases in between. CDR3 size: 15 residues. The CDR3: CASSVGGVGGREAFF. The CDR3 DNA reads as TGTGCCAGCAGCGTAGGAGGGGTAGGAGGGAGAGAAGCTTTCTTT.

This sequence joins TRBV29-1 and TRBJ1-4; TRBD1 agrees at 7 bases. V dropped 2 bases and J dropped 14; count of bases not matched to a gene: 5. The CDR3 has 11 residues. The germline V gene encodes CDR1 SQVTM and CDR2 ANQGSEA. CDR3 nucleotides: TGCAGCGTTGAACGGACAGGCCACCTGTTTTTT. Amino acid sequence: CSVERTGHLFF.

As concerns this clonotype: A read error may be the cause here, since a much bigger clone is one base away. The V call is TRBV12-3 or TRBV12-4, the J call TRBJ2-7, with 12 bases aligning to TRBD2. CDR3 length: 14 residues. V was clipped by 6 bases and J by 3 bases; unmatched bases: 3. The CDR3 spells CASRTTSGGYEQYF. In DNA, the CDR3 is TGTGCCAGCAGGACGACTAGCGGGGGCTACGAGCAGTACTTC.

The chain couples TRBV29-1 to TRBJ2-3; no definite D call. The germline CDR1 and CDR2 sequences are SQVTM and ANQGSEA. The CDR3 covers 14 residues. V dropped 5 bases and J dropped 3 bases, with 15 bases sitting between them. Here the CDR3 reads CSVLTALGTDTQYF. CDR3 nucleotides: TGCAGCGTTCTTACAGCCTTAGGGACAGATACGCAGTATTTT.

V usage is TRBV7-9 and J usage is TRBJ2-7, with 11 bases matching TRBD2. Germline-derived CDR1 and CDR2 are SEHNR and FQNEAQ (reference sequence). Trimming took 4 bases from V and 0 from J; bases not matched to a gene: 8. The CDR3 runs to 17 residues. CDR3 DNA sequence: TGTGCCAGCAGCTCATCTAGCGGGGGGCCGAGCTCCTACGAGCAGTACTTC. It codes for CASSSSSGGPSSYEQYF. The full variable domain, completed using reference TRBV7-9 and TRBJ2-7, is DTGVSQNPRHKITKRGQNVTFRCDPISEHNRLYWYRQTLGQGPEFLTYFQNEAQLEKSRLLSDRFSAERPKGSFSTLEIQRTEQGDSAMYLCASSSSSGGPSSYEQYFGPGTRLTVT.

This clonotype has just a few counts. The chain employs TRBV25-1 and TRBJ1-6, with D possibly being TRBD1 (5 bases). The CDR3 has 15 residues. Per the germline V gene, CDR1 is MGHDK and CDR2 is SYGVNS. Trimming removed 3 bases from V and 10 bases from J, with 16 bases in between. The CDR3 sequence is CASSEGGTGRSPLHF. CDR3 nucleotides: TGTGCCAGCAGTGAGGGGGGAACGGGACGCTCACCCCTCCACTTT.

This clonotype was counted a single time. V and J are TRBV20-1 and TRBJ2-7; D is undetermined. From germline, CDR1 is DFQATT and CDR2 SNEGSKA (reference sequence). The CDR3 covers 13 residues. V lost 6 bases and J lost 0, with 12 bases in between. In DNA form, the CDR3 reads TGCAGTGCAAGGCATGTCAACTCCTACGAGCAGTACTTC. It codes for CSARHVNSYEQYF.

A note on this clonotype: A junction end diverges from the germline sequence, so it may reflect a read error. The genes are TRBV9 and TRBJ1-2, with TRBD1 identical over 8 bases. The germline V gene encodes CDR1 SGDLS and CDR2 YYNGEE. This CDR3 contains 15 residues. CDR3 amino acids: CAGSFQGQASSGYTF. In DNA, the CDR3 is TGTGCCGGCAGCTTCCAGGGACAGGCGTCGAGTGGCTACACCTTC.